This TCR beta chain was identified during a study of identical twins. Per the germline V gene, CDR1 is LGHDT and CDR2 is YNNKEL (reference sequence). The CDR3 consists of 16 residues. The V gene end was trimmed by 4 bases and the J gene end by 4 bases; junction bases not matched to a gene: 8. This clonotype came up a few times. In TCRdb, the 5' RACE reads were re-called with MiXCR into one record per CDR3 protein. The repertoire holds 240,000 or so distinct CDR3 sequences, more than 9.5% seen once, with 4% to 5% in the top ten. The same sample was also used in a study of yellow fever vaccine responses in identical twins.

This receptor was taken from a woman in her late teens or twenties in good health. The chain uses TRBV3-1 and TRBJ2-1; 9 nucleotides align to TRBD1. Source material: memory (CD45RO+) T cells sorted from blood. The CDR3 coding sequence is TGTGCCAGCAGCCCCAGAACAGGGGGCATGTACAATGAGCAGTTCTTC. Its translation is CASSPRTGGMYNEQFF.